This T cell receptor beta chain was recorded in a study of human T cells and chemical hapten exposure. In the study overall: Across the whole study, which lasted approximately 5.5 months, patients were given diphenylcyclopropenone on the scalp once a week.

Each CDR3 protein gets one entry after TCRdb re-called the RACE reads with MiXCR. The profile shows about 140,000 distinct CDR3 sequences, around 11% of them singletons. Documented time point: patch test 2, 6 weeks after DPC sensitization. Described treatment: therapeutic diphenylcyclopropenone sensitization with weekly scalp DPC. Each donor was an alopecia patient between 18 and 70 years of age who qualified for DPC. The CDR3 contains 14 residues. Germline lookup yields CDR1 MNHEY and CDR2 SMNVEV (reference sequence). Losses at the gene ends were 6 bases for V and 3 bases for J; bases not matched to a gene: 7. This clonotype was counted at least ten times.

The origin of this receptor is a woman aged 45-65 years with alopecia areata. Some clones in this sample may be carry-over from other donors' samples. The chain uses TRBV27 and TRBJ1-1; TRBD1 aligns across 7 bases. The sequencing here drew on whole blood, taken in connection with sensitization to the hapten diphenylcyclopropenone (DPC). CDR3 nucleotides: TGTGCCAGCAGCCACAGGGGACGAGACACTGAAGCTTTCTTT. Encoded protein: CASSHRGRDTEAFF.